These 25 T cell receptor beta chains were all obtained from the same sample, sequenced in a study of cytomegalovirus exposure and HLA in healthy donors. Some clones are missing from TCRdb's copy, which holds only in-frame ones; the method was immunoSEQ multiplex PCR. The table lists about 170,000 clones, around 96% of them singletons. Sequenced: PBMCs. These receptors all come from a woman aged 18-29 years in good health and CMV-seronegative.

The V gene is TRBV19, the J gene TRBJ2-7, with D perhaps matching TRBD1 (6 bases). Trimming took 7 bases from V and 3 from J, leaving 13 bases between them. CDR1 LNHDA and CDR2 SQIVND come from the germline V gene (reference sequence). This CDR3 contains 13 residues. CDR3 DNA: TGTGCCAGTACTTGGACAGAGGACTACGAGCAGTACTTC. Amino acids: CASTWTEDYEQYF. Drawing the rest from reference TRBV19 and TRBJ2-7, the complete variable domain is DGGITQSPKYLFRKEGQNVTLSCEQNLNHDAMYWYRQDPGQGLRLIYYSQIVNDFQKGDIAEGYSVSREKKESFPLTVTSAQKNPTAFYLCASTWTEDYEQYFGPGTRLTVT.

CDR3 sequence reads: CASSSRGLEGTGELFF. CDR3 nucleotides: TGTGCCAGCAGCTCCCGAGGGCTGGAGGGCACCGGGGAGCTGTTTTTT. The V call is TRBV7-6, the J call TRBJ2-2; D may be TRBD2 (6 bases). The V gene lost 4 bases and the J gene lost 4 bases, with 16 bases spanning the gap. The CDR3 covers 16 residues. Germline V CDR1 and CDR2: SGHVS, FNYEAQ.

This clone came up once. This chain links TRBV4-3 with TRBJ2-3; TRBD1 might be the D (5 bases). There are 16 residues in the CDR3. The germline V and J ends were trimmed by 4 bases and 2 bases, with 16 bases remaining between them. Germline V lookup: CDR1 LGHNA, CDR2 YSLEER. The CDR3 is CASSPRTLLYTDTQYF. CDR3 bases: TGCGCCAGCAGCCCTCGGACACTACTTTACACAGATACGCAGTATTTT.

As concerns this clone: The same CDR3 arises from other DNA sequences in this sample as well. V gene TRBV5-4 combines with J gene TRBJ1-1; TRBD1 matches at 8 bases. The J segment lost 4 bases and the V segment lost 5 bases, leaving 4 bases of the junction unmatched. The V gene's germline CDR1 is SGHNT and CDR2 YYREEE (reference sequence). The CDR3 has 13 residues. The CDR3 sequence: CASSPDRVTEAFF. The CDR3 DNA follows: TGTGCCAGCAGTCCGGACAGGGTCACTGAAGCTTTCTTT.

The rearrangement links TRBV2 to TRBJ1-5, with D possibly TRBD1 on 6 matching bases. V shed 9 bases and J shed 4 bases, with 16 bases lying between them. The CDR3 sequence is 14 residues long. Germline CDR1 is SNHLY and CDR2 is FYNNEI. As DNA, the CDR3 is TGTGCCAGATTAGGGGGAAAGCGGAATCAGCCCCAGCATTTT. It is translated as CARLGGKRNQPQHF.

This clone was seen once. The DNA for the CDR3 is TGTGCCAGCAGTCGGGGGAAACAAGAGACCCAGTACTTC. It specifies CASSRGKQETQYF. The chain recombines TRBV6-5 with TRBJ2-5; tentative D call: TRBD2 (6 bases). This CDR3 has 13 amino acids. Per the germline V gene, CDR1 is MNHEY and CDR2 is SVGAGI. V lost 5 bases and J lost 2, with 9 bases in between.

The chain links TRBV6-6 to TRBJ2-2, with TRBD2 identical over 9 bases. CDR1 and CDR2 (germline): MNHNY, SVGAGI (reference sequence). This CDR3 contains 15 residues. V dropped 6 bases and J dropped 0; count of bases not matched to a gene: 2. The CDR3 protein is CASRIAGANTGELFF. The DNA for the CDR3 is TGTGCCAGCAGAATAGCGGGAGCGAACACCGGGGAGCTGTTTTTT.

The chain carries TRBV9 and TRBJ2-7; 10 bases are a match to TRBD1. J was trimmed by 3 bases and V by 4 bases; bases with no gene match: 10. CDR1 and CDR2 from the germline V gene are SGDLS and YYNGEE. The CDR3 runs to 16 residues. The DNA of the CDR3 is TGTGCCAGCAGCACTCCCCGGACAGGGGGAAACTACGAGCAGTACTTC. Translating it yields CASSTPRTGGNYEQYF.

This clone was detected only a few times. V and J are TRBV29-1 and TRBJ1-2; TRBD1 agrees at 7 bases. CDR1 is SQVTM, CDR2 ANQGSEA, per germline. The CDR3 is 11 residues long. V lost 7 bases, J lost 7 bases, and 6 bases stayed unmatched. CDR3 DNA sequence: TGCAGCGCCGGTCACAGGGGTGGCTACACCTTC. It encodes CSAGHRGGYTF.

The CDR3 DNA reads as TGTGCCAGCAGCCCGACAGGGGATCAGCCCCAGCATTTT. It specifies CASSPTGDQPQHF. This chain joins TRBV11-2 and TRBJ1-5; TRBD1 matches 8 bases. The CDR3 is made up of 13 amino acids. Germline V gives CDR1 SGHAT, CDR2 FQNNGV. Unmatched junction bases numbered 2, after V lost 5 bases and J lost 5 bases.

This chain links TRBV29-1 with TRBJ2-7; TRBD1 matches 8 bases. Germline assignment: CDR1 SQVTM and CDR2 ANQGSEA. This CDR3 is built from 15 residues. V lost 6 bases, J lost 2 bases, and 12 bases stayed unmatched. Written as DNA, the CDR3 is TGCAGCGTAGAATCGCCGGGACAGGCCACCTACGAGCAGTACTTC. It translates to CSVESPGQATYEQYF.

The gene calls are TRBV7-9 and TRBJ2-3; 8 nucleotides agree with TRBD2. CDR3 size: 16 residues. V shed 5 bases and J 4 bases; nucleotides not matched to a gene: 11. From germline, CDR1 is SEHNR and CDR2 FQNEAQ (reference sequence). CDR3 DNA sequence: TGTGCCAGCAGCCAGGTTATGGCGGGGGGTGCAGATACGCAGTATTTT. Its protein is CASSQVMAGGADTQYF.

J is TRBJ1-4 and V is TRBV9; unclear D gene. Trimming took 2 bases from V and 5 from J, leaving 13 bases between them. CDR3 length equals 15 residues. The germline V gene has CDR1 SGDLS and CDR2 YYNGEE. The CDR3 region is CASSVVDGENEKLFF. DNA of the CDR3: TGTGCCAGCAGCGTTGTTGACGGAGAAAATGAAAAACTGTTTTTT.

V is TRBV11-2 and J is TRBJ2-1; TRBD2 might be the D (7 bases). CDR3 size: 13 residues. Between the trimmed V and J ends, which lost 5 bases and 10 bases, there was a span of 15 bases. Per the germline V gene, CDR1 is SGHAT and CDR2 is FQNNGV. CDR3 residues: CASSGQGGGEQFF. The CDR3 nucleotides read TGTGCCAGCAGCGGCCAGGGAGGGGGGGAGCAGTTCTTC.

This sequence joins TRBV6-6 and TRBJ2-2; TRBD1 aligns across 7 bases. The CDR3 is 13 amino acids. V dropped 6 bases and J dropped 4; count of bases not matched to a gene: 2. The germline V gene encodes CDR1 MNHNY and CDR2 SVGAGI (reference sequence). DNA for the CDR3: TGTGCCAGCAGAGGGACAGCCACCGGGGAGCTGTTTTTT. This encodes CASRGTATGELFF.

The chain employs TRBV9 and TRBJ1-1; no clear D gene. CDR1 and CDR2 from the germline V gene are SGDLS and YYNGEE. The V end was cut by 0 bases, the J end by 0 bases, with 9 bases between. The CDR3 is 15 residues long. The CDR3 DNA reads TGTGCCAGCAGCGTAGGTGACAACTTGAACACTGAAGCTTTCTTT. Its translation: CASSVGDNLNTEAFF.

In DNA, the CDR3 is TGTGCCTGGAGTGACTGGGGGGGTAATTCACCCCTCCACTTT. It encodes CAWSDWGGNSPLHF. V is TRBV30 and J is TRBJ1-6; possible D gene TRBD1, 5 bases. Deletions cut 1 base from V and 6 bases from J, with 10 bases between. CDR1 and CDR2 from the germline V gene are GTSNPN and SVGIG (reference sequence). This CDR3 spans 14 amino acids.

This CDR3 is CASNQPGTLYGYTF. The CDR3 DNA reads TGTGCCAGTAATCAACCCGGGACACTCTATGGCTACACCTTC. This sequence joins TRBV19 and TRBJ1-2, with D possibly matching TRBD1 (6 bases). The CDR3 runs 14 residues. V dropped 7 bases and J dropped 4 bases, with 16 bases sitting between them. Germline V gene lookup returns CDR1 LNHDA and CDR2 SQIVND (reference sequence).

The rearrangement links TRBV19 to TRBJ1-6; 7 bases are a match to TRBD1. The ends lost 7 bases at V and 6 bases at J; junction bases unmatched: 3. The CDR3 has 13 residues. Germline CDR1 and CDR2: LNHDA and SQIVND (reference sequence). In DNA form, the CDR3 reads TGTGCCAGTATTGGACAGGTTAATTCACCCCTCCACTTT. Translating it yields CASIGQVNSPLHF.

This clone was seen just once. The rearrangement links TRBV4-1 to TRBJ2-3; 9 positions agree with TRBD2. The germline gives CDR1 MGHRA, CDR2 YSYEKL. V trimming: 3 bases; J trimming: 3 bases; junction bases outside the gene matches: 7. CDR3 length: 16 amino acids. CDR3 in amino acids: CASSQGAGGGTDTQYF. The CDR3 bases are TGCGCCAGCAGCCAGGGAGCGGGGGGTGGGACAGATACGCAGTATTTT.

The V and J genes are TRBV4-2 and TRBJ1-1; D remains unclear. The CDR3 is 16 residues long. V gave up 0 bases and J gave up 3 bases, with 14 bases separating them. Per germline, CDR1 LGHNA and CDR2 YNFKEQ. The CDR3 protein is CASSQDRGEWDTEAFF. CDR3 bases: TGTGCCAGCAGCCAAGATCGTGGGGAGTGGGACACTGAAGCTTTCTTT.

This chain joins TRBV7-2 and TRBJ1-2; D is possibly TRBD1 (6 bases). The CDR3 length is 14 residues. V was shortened by 7 bases and J by 3 bases, with 15 bases between the two germline ends. Looked up from germline, CDR1 is SGHTA and CDR2 is FQGNSA. CDR3 bases: TGTGCCAGCACGTCGCAGGGGATATACTATGGCTACACCTTC. Encoded protein: CASTSQGIYYGYTF. Combining the CDR3 with reference TRBV7-2 and TRBJ1-2 gives the whole variable domain GAGVSQSPSNKVTEKGKDVELRCDPISGHTALYWYRQSLGQGLEFLIYFQGNSAPDKSGLPSDRFSAERTGGSVSTLTIQRTQQEDSAVYLCASTSQGIYYGYTFGSGTRLTVV.

This chain links TRBV21-1 with TRBJ2-7; the D call of TRBD1 is as the table states it, not checked on the DNA. TRBV21-1 is a known pseudogene. The CDR3 is 13 residues long. Written as DNA, the CDR3 is TGTGCCAGCAGCCGGGACAGGGGAGGCGAGCAGTACTTC. It codes for CASSRDRGGEQYF.

The rearrangement joins TRBV19 to TRBJ2-2; a possible D gene is TRBD2 (5 bases). The CDR3 has 13 amino acids. The V and J ends lost 6 bases and 7 bases respectively, with 12 bases between them. Germline V gives CDR1 LNHDA, CDR2 SQIVND (reference sequence). The CDR3 bases are TGTGCCAGTAGAATGGACTCGAACGGGGAGCTGTTTTTT. Translating gives CASRMDSNGELFF.

The chain joins TRBV5-1 to TRBJ1-1, with a tentative D call TRBD1 (6 bases). The germline V gene has CDR1 SGHRS and CDR2 YFSETQ. The CDR3 is 14 amino acids. The V end lost 4 bases, the J end lost 3 bases, and 13 bases lay between the germline ends. The CDR3 loop reads CASSHGQIYTEAFF. CDR3 nucleotide sequence: TGCGCCAGCAGCCACGGACAGATATACACTGAAGCTTTCTTT.